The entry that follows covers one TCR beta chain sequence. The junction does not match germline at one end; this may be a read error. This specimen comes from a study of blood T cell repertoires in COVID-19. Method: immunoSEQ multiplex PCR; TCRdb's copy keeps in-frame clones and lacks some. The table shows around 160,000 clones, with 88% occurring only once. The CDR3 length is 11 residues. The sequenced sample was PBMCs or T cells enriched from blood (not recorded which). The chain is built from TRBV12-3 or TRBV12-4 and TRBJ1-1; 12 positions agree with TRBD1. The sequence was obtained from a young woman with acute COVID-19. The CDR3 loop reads CASSPGQGAIF. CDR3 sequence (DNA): TGTGCCAGCAGTCCGGGACAGGGGGCTATCTTT.